This T cell receptor (beta chain) was recorded in a study of blood T cells in healthy people across ages. Study observations and caveats: Diversity of TCR beta per million T cells declined in a roughly linear way with age. Higher diversity, along with more naive CD4+ cells, distinguished long-lived donors from aged donors.

The CDR3 totals 17 residues. Trimming took off 1 base at V and 8 bases at J, with 21 bases between the two ends. Germline loops: CDR1 SGHTA, CDR2 FQGNSA. Then a second PCR, running roughly 7 to 11 cycles, was carried out with a sample-barcoded 5' primer and a J-beta primer mix. A single record per CDR3 protein comes from TCRdb applying MiXCR to the 5' RACE reads. The top ten hold around 13% of the sample, which has 650,000 to 1,000,000 distinct CDR3 sequences, roughly 35% seen once. With respect to this clonotype: Its target is unknown.

V usage is TRBV7-2 and J usage is TRBJ2-1, with D tentatively TRBD2 (6 bases). The sample was blood. This receptor was identified in a man younger than 30 in good health. The CDR3 bases are TGTGCCAGCAGCTTAGGCCTTAAGCGGGCCGGGTGGGATGAGCAGTTCTTC. Translated: CASSLGLKRAGWDEQFF.